This T cell receptor (beta chain) was captured by sequencing in a study of regulatory T cells in long-lasting Graves disease. HTBI primers from iRepertoire and Arm-PCR of CDR3 regions yielded the TCR beta libraries. A single record per CDR3 protein comes from TCRdb applying MiXCR to the multiplex PCR reads. The data contain 440,000 or so distinct CDR3 sequences, about 17% of them singletons. The table lists this clonotype with many counts. V lost 7 bases, J lost 4 bases, and 20 bases lay in between. The CDR3 is 15 residues long. In germline, CDR1 is MDHEN, CDR2 SYDVKM. Regarding time point: newly diagnosed GD, antithyroid drugs for less than 3 months. RNA isolated from PBMCs was used to make the TCR library. As a group, patients came from one endocrinology department in Xi'an, China. The same sample was also studied in work on T cells in Graves' hyperthyroidism and ophthalmopathy.

V usage is TRBV28 and J usage is TRBJ2-7; no definite D call. The sample here was peripheral blood mononuclear cells (PBMCs), taken at new diagnosis, from a patient treated with antithyroid drugs. The receptor was derived from a woman aged 25 to 39 with Graves disease. The CDR3 sequence: CASNPGPSFSYEQYF. The CDR3 DNA is TGTGCCAGCAACCCGGGCCCCTCCTTCTCTTACGAGCAGTACTTC.